These 13 T cell receptor beta chains share one sample of origin, sequenced in a study of T cell repertoires in cytomegalovirus infection. TCRdb reprocessed the reads with MiXCR, giving one entry per CDR3 protein. This table holds hundreds of thousands of distinct CDR3 sequences, approximately 24% found once. The material sequenced was CD8+ T cells from PBMCs. These TCRs come from a human donor in good health (CMV status not recorded). Some clones in this sample may be carry-over from other donors' samples.

The chain uses TRBV19 and TRBJ1-1; unclear D gene. The CDR3 has 14 residues. Germline CDR1 is LNHDA and CDR2 is SQIVND (reference sequence). V shed 10 bases and J shed 3 bases, with 18 bases lying between them. CDR3 coding DNA: TGTGCCACCCGAAGCTGGGCAGAGGACACTGAAGCTTTCTTT. Translating it yields CATRSWAEDTEAFF.

This clonotype occurred a few times. This chain links TRBV4-3 with TRBJ2-1, with D uncertain. CDR1 LGHNA and CDR2 YSLEER come from the germline V gene. With 0 bases removed from V and 5 bases from J, the gap between germline ends came to 2 bases. The CDR3 totals 12 residues. CDR3 residues: CASSQEHNEQFF. As DNA, the CDR3 is TGCGCCAGCAGCCAAGAGCACAATGAGCAGTTCTTC.

The J gene is TRBJ1-1, the V gene TRBV2; the D is unclear. Germline values: CDR1 SNHLY, CDR2 FYNNEI. This CDR3 region has 12 residues. Between the trimmed V and J ends, which lost 4 bases and 7 bases, there was a span of 10 bases. Here the CDR3 DNA reads TGTGCCAGCAGTGGGACGTTGGATGAAGCTTTCTTT. Its translation: CASSGTLDEAFF.

The chain carries TRBV5-5 and TRBJ1-5; D is possibly TRBD1 (6 bases). The ends were cut back, 4 bases at V and 7 bases at J, with 18 bases in the middle. From germline, CDR1 is SGHKS and CDR2 YYEKEE (reference sequence). The CDR3 extends over 15 amino acids. CDR3: CASSPWFGGGQPQHF. The CDR3 bases are TGTGCCAGCAGCCCTTGGTTCGGGGGCGGACAGCCCCAGCATTTT.

In its sample, this clonotype was seen many times. The gene calls are TRBV12-3 or TRBV12-4 and TRBJ1-1, with 7 bases aligning to TRBD1. The ends lost 5 bases at V and 2 bases at J; junction bases unmatched: 5. The CDR3 covers 14 residues. CDR3 in amino acids: CASSTGTVNTEAFF. In DNA form, the CDR3 reads TGTGCCAGCAGTACCGGGACAGTTAACACTGAAGCTTTCTTT.

This clonotype was counted between two and nine times. The chain recombines TRBV7-9 with TRBJ1-3, with D uncertain. Looked up from germline, CDR1 is SEHNR and CDR2 is FQNEAQ (reference sequence). Between the trimmed V and J ends, which lost 2 bases and 0 bases, there was a span of 8 bases. The CDR3 is 15 amino acids. The CDR3 spells CASSLPVPSGNTIYF. In nucleotides, the CDR3 is TGTGCCAGCAGCTTACCAGTCCCCTCTGGAAACACCATATATTTT.

This clonotype was found many times. J is TRBJ2-7 and V is TRBV27; possibly TRBD1 for D (6 bases). V was pared by 0 bases and J by 2 bases, with 8 bases between. The CDR3 spans 14 residues. Looked up from germline, CDR1 is MNHEY and CDR2 is SMNVEV (reference sequence). The CDR3 is CASSLSAGAYEQYF. In DNA, the CDR3 is TGTGCCAGCAGTTTATCGGCAGGGGCCTACGAGCAGTACTTC.

The chain couples TRBV7-2 to TRBJ2-3, with 9 positions matching TRBD1. The length of the CDR3 is 17 residues. CDR1 and CDR2 (germline): SGHTA, FQGNSA. Trimming took 5 bases from V and 2 from J; bases not matched to a gene: 11. CDR3 in DNA: TGTGCCAGCAGCCCCCTGATTGGACAGGGGCCCACAGATACGCAGTATTTT. Amino acids: CASSPLIGQGPTDTQYF.

There are a few counts of this clonotype. The V call is TRBV10-3, the J call TRBJ2-5; 7 bases agree with TRBD1. This CDR3 comprises 15 residues. CDR1 and CDR2 (germline): ENHRY, SYGVKD. Trimming removed 0 bases from V and 5 bases from J; junction bases left unmatched: 6. The CDR3 is CAISESSDRVETQYF. CDR3 bases: TGTGCCATCAGTGAGTCAAGCGACAGGGTGGAGACCCAGTACTTC.

V is TRBV13 and J is TRBJ1-2, with 7 positions matching TRBD1. From germline, CDR1 is PRHDT and CDR2 FYEKMQ (reference sequence). The CDR3 has 15 residues. The J segment lost 2 bases and the V segment lost 5 bases, leaving 8 bases of the junction unmatched. CDR3 region: CASSEGAGANYGYTF. In DNA form, the CDR3 reads TGTGCCAGCAGCGAGGGGGCGGGGGCCAACTATGGCTACACCTTC.

The V call is TRBV28, the J call TRBJ2-7, with 12 bases fitting TRBD2. CDR3 length: 13 amino acids. V lost 6 bases to trimming and J lost 12 bases; unmatched junction nucleotides: 9. CDR1 and CDR2 from the germline V gene are MDHEN and SYDVKM. Here the CDR3 DNA reads TGTGCCAGCAGAGGGACTAGCGGGCCCCAGGTGTACGTC. This gives the protein CASRGTSGPQVYV.

V usage is TRBV6-2 or TRBV6-3 and J usage is TRBJ2-2, with 8 bases lining up with TRBD2. This CDR3 spans 15 amino acids. After removal of 5 bases from V and 1 base from J, the junction contained 3 bases not matched to a gene. Germline-derived CDR1 and CDR2 are MNHEY and SVGEGT. In nucleotides, the CDR3 is TGTGCCAGCAGTCCGGGGGGGCGGAACACCGGGGAGCTGTTTTTT. Amino acids: CASSPGGRNTGELFF.

This clonotype was seen at least ten times. This chain connects TRBV7-6 to TRBJ1-5; 8 nucleotides align to TRBD1. Germline loops: CDR1 SGHVS, CDR2 FNYEAQ. V gave up 4 bases and J gave up 4 bases; unmatched junction bases: 6. The CDR3 consists of 15 residues. DNA for the CDR3: TGTGCCAGCAGCTCCTCAGGGGGCCCAAATCAGCCCCAGCATTTT. It codes for CASSSSGGPNQPQHF.